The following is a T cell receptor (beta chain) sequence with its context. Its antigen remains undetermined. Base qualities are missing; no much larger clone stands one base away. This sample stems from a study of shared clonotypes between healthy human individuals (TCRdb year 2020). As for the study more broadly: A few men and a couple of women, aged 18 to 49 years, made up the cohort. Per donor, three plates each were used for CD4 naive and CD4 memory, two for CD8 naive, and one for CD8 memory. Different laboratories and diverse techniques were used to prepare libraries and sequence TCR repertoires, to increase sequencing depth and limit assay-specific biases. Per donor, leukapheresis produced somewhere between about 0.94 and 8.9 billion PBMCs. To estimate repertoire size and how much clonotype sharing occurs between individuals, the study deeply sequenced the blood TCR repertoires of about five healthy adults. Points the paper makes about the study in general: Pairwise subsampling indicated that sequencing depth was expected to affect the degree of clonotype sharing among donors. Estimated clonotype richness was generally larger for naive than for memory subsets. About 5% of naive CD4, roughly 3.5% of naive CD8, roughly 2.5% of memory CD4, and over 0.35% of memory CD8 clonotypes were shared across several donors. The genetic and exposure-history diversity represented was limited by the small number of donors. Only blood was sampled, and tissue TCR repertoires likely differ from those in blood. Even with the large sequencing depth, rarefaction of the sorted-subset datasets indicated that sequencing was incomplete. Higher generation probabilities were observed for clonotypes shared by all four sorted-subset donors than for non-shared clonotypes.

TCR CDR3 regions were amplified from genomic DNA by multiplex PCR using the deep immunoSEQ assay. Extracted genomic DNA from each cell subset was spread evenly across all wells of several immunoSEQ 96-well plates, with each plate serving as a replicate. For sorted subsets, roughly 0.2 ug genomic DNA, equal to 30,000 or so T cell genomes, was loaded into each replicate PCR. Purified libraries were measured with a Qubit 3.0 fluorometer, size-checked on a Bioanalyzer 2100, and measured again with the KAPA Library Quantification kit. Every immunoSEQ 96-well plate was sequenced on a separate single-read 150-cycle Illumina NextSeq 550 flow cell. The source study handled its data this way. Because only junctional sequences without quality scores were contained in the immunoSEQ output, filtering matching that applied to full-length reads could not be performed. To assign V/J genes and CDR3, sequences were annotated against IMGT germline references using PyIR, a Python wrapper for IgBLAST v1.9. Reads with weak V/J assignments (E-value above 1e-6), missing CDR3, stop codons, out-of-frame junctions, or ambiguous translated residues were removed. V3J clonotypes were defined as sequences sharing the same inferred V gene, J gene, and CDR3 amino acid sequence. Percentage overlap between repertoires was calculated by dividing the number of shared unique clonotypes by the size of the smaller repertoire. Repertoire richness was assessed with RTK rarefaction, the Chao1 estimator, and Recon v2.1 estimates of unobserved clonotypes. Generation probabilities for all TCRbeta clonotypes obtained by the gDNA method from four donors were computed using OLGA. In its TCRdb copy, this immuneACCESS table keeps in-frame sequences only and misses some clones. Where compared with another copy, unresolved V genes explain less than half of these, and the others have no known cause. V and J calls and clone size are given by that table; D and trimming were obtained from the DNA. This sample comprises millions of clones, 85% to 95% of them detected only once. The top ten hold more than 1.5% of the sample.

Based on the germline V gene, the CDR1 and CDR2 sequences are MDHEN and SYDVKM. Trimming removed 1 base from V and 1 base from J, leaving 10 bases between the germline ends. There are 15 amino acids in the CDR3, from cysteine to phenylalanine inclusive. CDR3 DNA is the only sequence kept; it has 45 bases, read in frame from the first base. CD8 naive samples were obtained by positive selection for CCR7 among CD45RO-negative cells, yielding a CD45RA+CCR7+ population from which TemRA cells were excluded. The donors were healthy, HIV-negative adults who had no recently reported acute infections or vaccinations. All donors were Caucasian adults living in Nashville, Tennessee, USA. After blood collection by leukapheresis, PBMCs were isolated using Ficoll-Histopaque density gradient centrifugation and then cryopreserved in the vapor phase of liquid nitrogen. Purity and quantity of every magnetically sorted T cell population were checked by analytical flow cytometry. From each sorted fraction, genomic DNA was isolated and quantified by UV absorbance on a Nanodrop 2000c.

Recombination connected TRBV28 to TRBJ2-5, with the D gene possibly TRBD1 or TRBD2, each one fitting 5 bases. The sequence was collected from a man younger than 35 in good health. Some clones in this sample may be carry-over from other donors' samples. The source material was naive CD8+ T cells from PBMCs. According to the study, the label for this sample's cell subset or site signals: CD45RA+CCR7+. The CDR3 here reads CASSLLAGTQETQYF. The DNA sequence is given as TGTGCCAGCAGTTTATTGGCAGGGACCCAAGAGACCCAGTACTTC.